Presented here are 13 T cell receptor beta chains from one specimen sequenced in a study of blood T cells in healthy people across ages. A second PCR, run for roughly 6 to 11 cycles, used a sample-barcoded 5' primer plus a J-beta primer mix. MiXCR, applied by TCRdb to the 5' RACE reads, yields one record per CDR3 protein. This table holds 650,000 to 700,000 distinct CDR3 sequences, around 50% found once. The sequencing input was blood. The receptors here all came from an elderly woman in good health.

CDR3 nucleotides: TGTGCCAGCAGCCACCGACGGGGGTATGATGGCTACACCTTC. It encodes CASSHRRGYDGYTF. The genes are TRBV3-1 and TRBJ1-2; TRBD1 might be the D (5 bases). Germline V gene data show CDR1 as LGHDT and CDR2 as YNNKEL (reference sequence). V lost 3 bases and J lost 6, with 14 bases in between. The CDR3 sequence is 14 residues long.

The sample holds many counts of this clonotype. The chain links TRBV7-2 to TRBJ1-2, with a tentative D call TRBD1 (5 bases). Per the germline V gene, CDR1 is SGHTA and CDR2 is FQGNSA. The V and J ends lost 1 base and 0 bases respectively, with 18 bases between them. This CDR3 has 18 residues. CDR3 amino acids: CASSLVRGDRWSNYGYTF. The CDR3 nucleotides read TGTGCCAGCAGCTTAGTTCGGGGCGATCGCTGGTCTAACTATGGCTACACCTTC.

Only a few counts were recorded for this clonotype. The chain links TRBV28 to TRBJ1-1; TRBD1 is a possible D gene (5 bases). Per germline, CDR1 MDHEN and CDR2 SYDVKM. The CDR3 is 13 amino acids. Trimming shortened V by 5 bases and J by 4 bases, and 11 bases separated the two germline ends. The CDR3 is CASSVWGGTEAFF. The CDR3 region has the DNA TGTGCCAGCAGTGTTTGGGGGGGCACTGAAGCTTTCTTT.

This sequence joins TRBV2 and TRBJ2-1; tentatively, D is TRBD1 (5 bases). Trimming cost V 7 bases and J 4 bases, with 14 bases left between them. CDR3 length: 14 amino acids. CDR1 is SNHLY, CDR2 FYNNEI, per germline. CDR3 DNA: TGTGCCAGCACGAGACAGTTATCTTACAATGAGCAGTTCTTC. Its translation is CASTRQLSYNEQFF.

This clonotype showed up just once. This sequence joins TRBV10-3 and TRBJ2-1, with D perhaps assigned TRBD1 or TRBD2 (5 bases each). V lost 2 bases to trimming and J lost 3 bases, with 14 bases between them. The CDR3 is made up of 16 amino acids. Germline V CDR1 and CDR2: ENHRY, SYGVKD. CDR3 coding DNA: TGTGCCATCAGTGAGCAGGAGGCAGGGTTCTACAATGAGCAGTTCTTC. Translating it yields CAISEQEAGFYNEQFF.

This clonotype showed up many times. The rearrangement joins TRBV27 to TRBJ2-3; D might be TRBD2 (9 bases). The CDR3 loop spans 20 amino acids. V was cut by 5 bases and J by 0 bases, with 27 bases left in between. Germline loops: CDR1 MNHEY, CDR2 SMNVEV (reference sequence). The CDR3 sequence: CASSPSQGAHSGRSTDTQYF. The CDR3 DNA reads as TGTGCCAGCAGTCCATCCCAGGGGGCGCATAGCGGGAGAAGCACAGATACGCAGTATTTT.

In regard to this clonotype: Since a much larger clone is just one base distant, this may be a read error. The genes are TRBV7-8 and TRBJ2-1; D is unresolved. This CDR3 comprises 14 residues. Germline CDR1 and CDR2: SGHVS and FQNEAQ. CDR3 in amino acids: CASGLVGRLNEQFF. For the CDR3, the DNA is TGTGCCAGCGGCTTAGTCGGGCGGCTCAATGAGCAGTTCTTC.

The chain combines TRBV2 with TRBJ2-3; 9 bases line up with TRBD2. Unmatched junction bases numbered 9, after V lost 6 bases and J lost 2 bases. Looked up from germline, CDR1 is SNHLY and CDR2 is FYNNEI. The CDR3 sequence is 16 residues long. Here the CDR3 reads CASSQSTSGPTDTQYF. In DNA form, the CDR3 reads TGTGCCAGCAGCCAGTCGACTAGCGGACCCACAGATACGCAGTATTTT.

The sample holds many counts of this clonotype. The genes are TRBV7-2 and TRBJ2-5; D unclear. The germline gives CDR1 SGHTA, CDR2 FQGNSA. Trimming pared 5 bases from V and 2 bases from J, leaving 9 bases between. The CDR3 has 13 residues. As DNA, the CDR3 is TGTGCCAGCAGCCGACACCTACAAGAGACCCAGTACTTC. It is translated as CASSRHLQETQYF. Filled out from reference TRBV7-2 and TRBJ2-5, the complete variable domain reads GAGVSQSPSNKVTEKGKDVELRCDPISGHTALYWYRQSLGQGLEFLIYFQGNSAPDKSGLPSDRFSAERTGGSVSTLTIQRTQQEDSAVYLCASSRHLQETQYFGPGTRLLVL.

This clonotype was found many times. The chain links TRBV20-1 to TRBJ2-1; possible D gene TRBD2, 5 bases. CDR1 is DFQATT and CDR2 is SNEGSKA in the germline V gene (reference sequence). This CDR3 has 14 residues. The DNA of the CDR3 is TGCAGCACGGTGAGGGCACCCTCCTACAATGAGCAGTTCTTC. Its translation is CSTVRAPSYNEQFF.

V usage is TRBV7-8 and J usage is TRBJ2-1; tentative D call: TRBD2 (6 bases). CDR3 size: 16 residues. Germline-derived CDR1 and CDR2 are SGHVS and FQNEAQ. V lost 3 bases to trimming and J lost 0 bases, with 12 bases between them. The CDR3 DNA reads as TGTGCCAGCAGCTTTTTTTGGGGGGTCTCCTACAATGAGCAGTTCTTC. Translating gives CASSFFWGVSYNEQFF. Based on the CDR3 plus reference TRBV7-8 and TRBJ2-1, the full variable domain is GAGVSQSPRYKVAKRGQDVALRCDPISGHVSLFWYQQALGQGPEFLTYFQNEAQLDKSGLPSDRFFAERPEGSVSTLKIQRTQQEDSAVYLCASSFFWGVSYNEQFFGPGTRLTVL.

The rearrangement uses TRBV27 and TRBJ2-7; D may be TRBD1 (6 bases). Germline loops: CDR1 MNHEY, CDR2 SMNVEV (reference sequence). The CDR3 has 13 residues. Trimming removed 5 bases from V and 1 base from J, with 9 bases in between. The CDR3, as DNA: TGTGCCAGCAGTGGGGGACATTCCTACGAGCAGTACTTC. Its translation is CASSGGHSYEQYF.

The rearrangement uses TRBV20-1 and TRBJ1-1, with TRBD1 matching over 9 bases. The CDR3 is 14 amino acids. Per the germline V gene, CDR1 is DFQATT and CDR2 is SNEGSKA (reference sequence). Trimming took 0 bases from V and 4 from J; bases not matched to a gene: 3. The CDR3 DNA reads as TGCAGTGCTAGAGAGGGGGACAGGGCCACTGAAGCTTTCTTT. This codes for CSAREGDRATEAFF.